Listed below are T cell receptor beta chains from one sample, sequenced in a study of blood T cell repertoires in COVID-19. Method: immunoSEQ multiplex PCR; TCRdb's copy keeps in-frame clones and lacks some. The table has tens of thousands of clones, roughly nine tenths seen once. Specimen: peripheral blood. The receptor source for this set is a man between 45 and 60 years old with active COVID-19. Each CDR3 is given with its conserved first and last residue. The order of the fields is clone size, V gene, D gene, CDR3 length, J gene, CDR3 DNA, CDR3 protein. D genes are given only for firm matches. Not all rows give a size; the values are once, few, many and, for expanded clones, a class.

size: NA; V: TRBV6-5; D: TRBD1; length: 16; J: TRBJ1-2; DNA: TGTGCCAGCAGTTATTCGACAGGGGGCGGAGGCTATGGCTACACCTTC; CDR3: CASSYSTGGGGYGYTF
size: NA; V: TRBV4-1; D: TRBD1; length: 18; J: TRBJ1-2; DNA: TGCGCCAGCAGCCGAGATCCCCTCTCGGGACAGGGATCCTATGGCTACACCTTC; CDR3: CASSRDPLSGQGSYGYTF
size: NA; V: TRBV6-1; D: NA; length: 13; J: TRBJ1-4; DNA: TGTGCCAGCAGTGAAGCGCCCTGGGCAAAACTGTTTTTT; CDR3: CASSEAPWAKLFF
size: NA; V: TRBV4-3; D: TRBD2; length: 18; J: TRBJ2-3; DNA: TGCGCCAGCAGCCAAGGAGGCTGGGGGGGTCGAAGCACAGATACGCAGTATTTT; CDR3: CASSQGGWGGRSTDTQYF
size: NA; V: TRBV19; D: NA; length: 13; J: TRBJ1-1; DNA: TGTGCCAGTAGTATAATGGGGGGCACTGAAGCTTTCTTT; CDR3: CASSIMGGTEAFF
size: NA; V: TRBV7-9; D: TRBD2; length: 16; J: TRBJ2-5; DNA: TGTGCCAGCAGCTTAGCGGGAGCGGGGGGCGTGGAGACCCAGTACTTC; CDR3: CASSLAGAGGVETQYF
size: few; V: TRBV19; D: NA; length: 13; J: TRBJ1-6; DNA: TGTGCCAGTAGCTGGGGCCCAGGTTCACCCCTCCACTTT; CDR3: CASSWGPGSPLHF
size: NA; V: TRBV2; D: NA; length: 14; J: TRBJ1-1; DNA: TGTGCCAGCAACCGGAGCCCGAGGGACACTGAAGCTTTCTTT; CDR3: CASNRSPRDTEAFF
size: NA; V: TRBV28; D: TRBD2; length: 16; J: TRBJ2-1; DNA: TGTGCCAGCAGTTCCTTTAGCGGGGGCGCCTACAATGAGCAGTTCTTC; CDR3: CASSSFSGGAYNEQFF
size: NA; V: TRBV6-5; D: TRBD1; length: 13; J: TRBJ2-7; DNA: TGTGCCAGCACGGGCAGGGGGAAGAACGAGCAGTACTTC; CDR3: CASTGRGKNEQYF
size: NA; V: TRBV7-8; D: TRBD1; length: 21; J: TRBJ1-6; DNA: TGTGCCAGCAGCTTAATTGGGGACAGGGGGCGTCCTTTATTGTTTAACTCACCCCTCCACTTT; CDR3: CASSLIGDRGRPLLFNSPLHF
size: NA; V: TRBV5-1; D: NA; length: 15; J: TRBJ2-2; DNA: TGCGCCAGCAGCCCCGGGGTAGCGAACACCGGGGAGCTGTTTTTT; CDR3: CASSPGVANTGELFF
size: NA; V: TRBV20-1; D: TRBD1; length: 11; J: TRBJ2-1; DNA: TGCAGTGCTAGGGACGGGACAGGGGGGTTCTTC; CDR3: CSARDGTGGFF
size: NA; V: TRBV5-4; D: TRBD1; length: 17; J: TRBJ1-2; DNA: TGTGCCAGCAGGCCAACCCTAGGACAGGGGGCCGACTATGGCTACACCTTC; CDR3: CASRPTLGQGADYGYTF
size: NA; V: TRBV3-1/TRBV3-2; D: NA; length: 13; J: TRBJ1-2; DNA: TGTGCCAGCAGCTTATCAGGGATCGTGGGCTACACCTTC; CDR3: CASSLSGIVGYTF
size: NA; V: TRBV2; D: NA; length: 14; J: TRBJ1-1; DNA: TGTGCCAGCAGTTCGACGGGAGAGAACACTGAAGCTTTCTTT; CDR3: CASSSTGENTEAFF
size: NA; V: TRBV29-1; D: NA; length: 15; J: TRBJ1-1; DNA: TGCAGCGTTATGACCCAGGGTTTACCGAACACTGAAGCTTTCTTT; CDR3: CSVMTQGLPNTEAFF
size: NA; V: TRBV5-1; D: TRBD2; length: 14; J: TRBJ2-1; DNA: TGCGCCAGCAGCCGGGAGGGCAGGGCGAATGAGCAGTTCTTC; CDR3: CASSREGRANEQFF